This TCR beta chain was found in a study of Graves' ophthalmopathy and Graves' hyperthyroidism. In this cohort's terms, stable hyperthyroidism meant no ophthalmopathy by 18 months of follow-up. Aged 18 to 65, hyperthyroidism patients had new diagnoses of under 2 months' duration. Each diagnosis was determined on the basis of clinical symptoms, serum thyroxine, TRAb, thyroid ultrasound and orbital computed tomography. Trimming cost V 5 bases and J 4 bases, with 18 bases left between them. This CDR3 spans 14 amino acids. The germline V gene has CDR1 DFQATT and CDR2 SNEGSKA (reference sequence). This clonotype was seen ten or more times. CDR3 regions of TCR beta were amplified from RNA transcripts. The first round was an RT-PCR with HTBI primers, and the second round was a multiplex PCR. TCRdb itself ran the multiplex PCR reads through MiXCR, one entry per CDR3 protein. The sample carries just over 400,000 distinct CDR3 sequences, around a fifth recorded once.

The source is a woman between 18 and 29 years old with stable Graves' hyperthyroidism. The sample comprised peripheral blood. This sequence joins TRBV20-1 and TRBJ2-7; a possible D gene is TRBD2 (5 bases). In DNA, the CDR3 is TGCAGTGCTTTGAGGGATTCCAGGTCGTACGAGCAGTACTTC. Its protein product is CSALRDSRSYEQYF.